This T cell receptor (beta chain) came from a study of T cell responses to AZD1222 COVID-19 vaccine. The overall study: Researchers grouped second doses given at about 4 or about 12 weeks into one pool.

Germline CDR1 reads SGHRS; CDR2 reads YFSETQ. The V gene lost 4 bases and the J gene lost 4 bases, with 12 bases spanning the gap. CDR3 size: 14 residues. Sequencing used immunoSEQ multiplex PCR; TCRdb keeps in-frame clones, though not all of them. The table lists 150,000 or so clones, about 92% of them singletons. Study-level findings and limits: Baseline antibody screening turned up just a handful of seropositive AZD1222 recipients. Spike was spanned by vaccine-associated CD4 TCRs, with dominance at 160-218 and 743-854.

Worth noting for this clone: The antigen is unknown.

The sequence derives from an adult in good health. V gene TRBV5-1 combines with J gene TRBJ2-1; perhaps TRBD1 as D (5 bases). The sequences come from peripheral blood, collected on day 0 of AZD1222 vaccination. In DNA, the CDR3 is TGCGCCAGCAGCCCCCCGGACACTTACAATGAGCAGTTCTTC. It translates to CASSPPDTYNEQFF.